The clone carrying this TCR beta chain was seen a handful of times. Its antigen remains unknown. The germline CDR1 and CDR2 sequences are LNHDA and SQIVND (reference sequence). The CDR3 runs 16 residues. V gave up 7 bases and J gave up 2 bases, with 15 bases separating them. This entry comes from a study of cytomegalovirus exposure and HLA in healthy donors. Overall study context: In a later analysis, it was reported that the 110 or so validation repertoires had been produced on the same platform as the roughly 650 repertoires belonging to the first cohort.

Study-level points and caveats: A classifier reportedly called cytomegalovirus status with high sensitivity and specificity. Among TCR beta chains, those listed as cytomegalovirus-associated numbered under 200.

The donors were in the roughly 120-subject validation cohort; that cohort was separate from the 666-subject first cohort. Assay: immunoSEQ multiplex PCR; the TCRdb copy retains only in-frame clones and omits some. The sample has 250,000 to 300,000 clones, 90% seen once. Sequences were obtained from PBMCs. The chain joins TRBV19 to TRBJ1-6; no firm D call. This sequence was found in a woman between 18 and 29 years old in good health and CMV-seronegative. The CDR3 sequence: CASTGRGGTYNSPLHF. The CDR3 coding sequence is TGTGCCAGTACCGGACGGGGAGGTACCTATAATTCACCCCTCCACTTT.